These 4 T cell receptor beta chains were sequenced from one sample in a study of T cell responses to AZD1222 COVID-19 vaccine. Libraries were prepared by immunoSEQ multiplex PCR; TCRdb keeps only in-frame clonotypes and omits some of them. In the table there are 95,000 to 150,000 clones, more than 75% of which are singletons. Sequencing used peripheral blood, obtained on day 0 of AZD1222 vaccination. All receptors come from an adult in good health.

The genes are TRBV28 and TRBJ1-2; 7 bases are shared with TRBD1. Trimming cost V 5 bases and J 7 bases; bases outside gene matches: 7. Per germline, CDR1 MDHEN and CDR2 SYDVKM. The CDR3 is 13 residues long. This CDR3 is CASSLPAGGGYTF. DNA of the CDR3: TGTGCCAGCAGTCTCCCGGCAGGGGGTGGCTACACCTTC.

The chain has TRBV6-1 and TRBJ2-7; perhaps TRBD1 as D (5 bases). The ends were cut back, 6 bases at V and 6 bases at J, with 9 bases in the middle. CDR3 length equals 11 residues. The germline V gene encodes CDR1 MNHNS and CDR2 SASEGT. CDR3 DNA: TGTGCCAGCAGACAAAGGGGCGAGCAGTACTTC. This translates into CASRQRGEQYF.

The rearrangement links TRBV2 to TRBJ1-1, with D perhaps TRBD1 (6 bases). Germline lookup yields CDR1 SNHLY and CDR2 FYNNEI. The length of the CDR3 is 12 residues. The germline V and J ends were trimmed by 7 bases and 5 bases, with 11 bases remaining between them. In DNA form, the CDR3 reads TGTGCCAGCAATGGGGGCTTAACTGAAGCTTTCTTT. It is translated as CASNGGLTEAFF.

This rearrangement joins TRBV5-6 to TRBJ2-2, with D unclear. Trimming cost V 0 bases and J 7 bases, with 13 bases left between them. The CDR3 has 15 amino acids. In germline, CDR1 is SGHDT, CDR2 YYEEEE. CDR3 residues: CASSLVQVEIGELFF. CDR3 nucleotides: TGTGCCAGCAGCTTGGTCCAGGTTGAGATCGGGGAGCTGTTTTTT.